The 12 T cell receptor beta chains reported below all come from one sample, sequenced in a study of human T cells and chemical hapten exposure. Noted time point: patch test 3, about 24 weeks after DPC sensitization. Regarding treatment: therapeutic diphenylcyclopropenone sensitization with weekly scalp DPC. MiXCR, applied by TCRdb to the RACE reads, yields one record per CDR3 protein. Altogether more than 100,000 distinct CDR3 sequences are present, 11% being singletons, with the ten largest covering over 2%. The sequences come from whole blood, collected in connection with sensitization to the hapten diphenylcyclopropenone (DPC). These receptors all come from a woman between 45 and 65 years old with alopecia areata. Some clones in this sample may be carry-over from other donors' samples.

This clonotype has a count of ten or more. The V call is TRBV27, the J call TRBJ2-3, with D perhaps TRBD2 (5 bases). Germline V gives CDR1 MNHEY, CDR2 SMNVEV (reference sequence). This CDR3 spans 14 amino acids. Trimming took 5 bases from V and 6 from J, leaving 15 bases between them. The CDR3, as DNA: TGTGCCAGCAGTCTTCTGGCGGGTAGTGATACGCAGTATTTT. Translated, it gives CASSLLAGSDTQYF.

The chain joins TRBV5-6 to TRBJ2-5, with D possibly being TRBD2 (6 bases). CDR1 and CDR2 from the germline V gene are SGHDT and YYEEEE. The CDR3 has 13 amino acids. Trimming took 3 bases from V and 4 from J, leaving 10 bases between them. CDR3 region: CASSSSGGETQYF. DNA for the CDR3: TGTGCCAGCAGCTCCTCCGGGGGAGAGACCCAGTACTTC.

This clonotype was detected a few times. The V and J genes are TRBV7-2 and TRBJ2-1; a possible D gene is TRBD2 (5 bases). Trimming left V 3 bases short and J 7 bases short, with 10 bases between. CDR1 is SGHTA, CDR2 FQGNSA, per germline. The CDR3 covers 13 residues. The CDR3 reads CASSFSERNEQFF. The CDR3 nucleotides are TGTGCCAGCAGCTTTAGCGAGAGGAATGAGCAGTTCTTC.

This clonotype was seen more than once but under ten times. The chain uses TRBV21-1 and TRBJ1-6. TRBV21-1 is reported as a pseudogene. This CDR3 contains 17 residues. In DNA, the CDR3 is TGTGCCAGCAGCAAATCGGCTCCAGGAGAGTATAATTCACCCCTCCACTTT. Its translation is CASSKSAPGEYNSPLHF.

The chain has TRBV6-5 and TRBJ1-2; a weak D match, TRBD1 (6 bases). The CDR3 covers 12 residues. The V and J ends lost 3 bases and 6 bases respectively, with 8 bases between them. Germline CDR1 and CDR2: MNHEY and SVGAGI. The CDR3 reads CASSYRGDGYTF. The CDR3 coding sequence is TGTGCCAGCAGTTATAGGGGGGATGGCTACACCTTC.

The table lists this clonotype with many counts. V and J are TRBV9 and TRBJ2-1; 13 bases are a match to TRBD2. The J segment lost 8 bases and the V segment lost 4 bases, leaving 6 bases of the junction unmatched. CDR3 length equals 15 residues. Per the germline V gene, CDR1 is SGDLS and CDR2 is YYNGEE. The CDR3 region has the DNA TGTGCCAGCAGCCCTGGACTAGCGGGGGAATATGAGCAGTTCTTC. Amino acid sequence: CASSPGLAGEYEQFF.

V usage is TRBV29-1 and J usage is TRBJ1-3, with unresolved D. Looked up from germline, CDR1 is SQVTM and CDR2 is ANQGSEA. The V and J ends lost 1 base and 0 bases respectively, with 1 base between them. CDR3 length: 12 amino acids. The DNA of the CDR3 is TGCAGCGTTGAAGTCTCTGGAAACACCATATATTTT. Translation: CSVEVSGNTIYF.

This clonotype has at least ten counts. The J gene is TRBJ2-4, the V gene TRBV7-8; TRBD2 matches 13 bases. V was pared by 2 bases and J by 2 bases, with 9 bases of the junction left unmatched. CDR3 length: 19 amino acids. Germline values: CDR1 SGHVS, CDR2 FQNEAQ. CDR3 amino acids: CASSLSPMGTSGTKNIQYF. The CDR3, as DNA: TGTGCCAGCAGCTTAAGTCCAATGGGGACTAGCGGGACCAAAAACATTCAGTACTTC.

The chain couples TRBV3-1 to TRBJ1-5; no reliable D call. Germline V CDR1 and CDR2: LGHDT, YNNKEL (reference sequence). V shed 3 bases and J shed 4 bases, with 25 bases lying between them. This CDR3 spans 19 amino acids. Here the CDR3 DNA reads TGTGCCAGCAGCCAGGATGTGCCCATTGTACACCTAAGGAATCAGCCCCAGCATTTT. This translates into CASSQDVPIVHLRNQPQHF.

This clonotype was picked up a small number of times. The chain has TRBV20-1 and TRBJ2-1, with 11 positions matching TRBD2. Per the germline V gene, CDR1 is DFQATT and CDR2 is SNEGSKA (reference sequence). Losses at the gene ends were 5 bases for V and 8 bases for J; bases not matched to a gene: 11. The CDR3 sequence is 15 residues long. CDR3 nucleotides: TGCAGTGCTCCTCGAACTAGCGGGGGATACCATGAGCAGTTCTTC. Protein product: CSAPRTSGGYHEQFF.

V and J are TRBV4-3 and TRBJ2-4; 8 bases are shared with TRBD2. The CDR3 spans 17 residues. The germline V gene encodes CDR1 LGHNA and CDR2 YSLEER. V lost 0 bases to trimming and J lost 7 bases; unmatched junction nucleotides: 11. The CDR3 region is CASSQDWASGPPNIQYF. CDR3 nucleotide sequence: TGCGCCAGCAGCCAAGATTGGGCTAGCGGGCCGCCGAACATTCAGTACTTC.

Only a few counts were recorded for this clonotype. The rearrangement uses TRBV4-2 and TRBJ1-5, with D possibly being TRBD1 (5 bases). Between the trimmed V and J ends, which lost 4 bases and 0 bases, there was a span of 10 bases. CDR3 size: 15 residues. CDR1 LGHNA and CDR2 YNFKEQ come from the germline V gene. The CDR3, as DNA: TGTGCCAGCAGCCCTCAGGGAAATAGCAATCAGCCCCAGCATTTT. Its translation is CASSPQGNSNQPQHF.